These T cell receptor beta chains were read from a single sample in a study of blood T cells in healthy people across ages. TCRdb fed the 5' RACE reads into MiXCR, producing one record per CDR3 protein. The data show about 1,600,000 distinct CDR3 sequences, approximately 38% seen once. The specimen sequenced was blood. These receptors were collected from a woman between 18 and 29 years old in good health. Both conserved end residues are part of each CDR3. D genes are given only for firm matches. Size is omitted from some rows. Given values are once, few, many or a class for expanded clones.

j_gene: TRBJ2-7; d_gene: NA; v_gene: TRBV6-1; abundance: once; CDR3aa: CAGSDQGSSYNEQYF; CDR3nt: TGTGCCGGCAGTGATCAGGGGTCCTCCTACAATGAGCAGTACTTC
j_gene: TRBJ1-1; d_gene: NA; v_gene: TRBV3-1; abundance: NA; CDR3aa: CASSRGTSTEAFF; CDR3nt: TGTGCCAGCAGCCGAGGGACGAGCACTGAAGCTTTCTTT
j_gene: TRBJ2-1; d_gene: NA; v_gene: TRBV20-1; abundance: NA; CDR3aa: CSARGPDLYSYKEQFF; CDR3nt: TGCAGTGCCCGGGGGCCCGACTTGTACTCCTACAAGGAGCAGTTCTTC
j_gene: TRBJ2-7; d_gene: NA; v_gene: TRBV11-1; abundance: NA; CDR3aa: CASSLIGREQYF; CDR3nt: TGTGCCAGCAGCTTAATCGGTCGCGAGCAGTACTTC
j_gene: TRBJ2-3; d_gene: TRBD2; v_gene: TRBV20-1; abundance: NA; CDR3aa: CSAPTRLADSSTDTQYF; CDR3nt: TGCAGTGCCCCCACCAGGCTAGCGGATTCTAGCACAGATACGCAGTATTTT
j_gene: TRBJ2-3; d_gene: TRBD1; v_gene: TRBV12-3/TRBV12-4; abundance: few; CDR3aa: CASSYRQGSTDTQYF; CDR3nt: TGTGCCAGCAGTTACCGACAGGGTAGCACAGATACGCAGTATTTT
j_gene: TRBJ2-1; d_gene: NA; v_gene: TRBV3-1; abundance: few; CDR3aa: CASSQLLVSYEQFF; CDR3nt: TGTGCCAGCAGCCAGTTACTAGTTTCTTATGAGCAGTTCTTC
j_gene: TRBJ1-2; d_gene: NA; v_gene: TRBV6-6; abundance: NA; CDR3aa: CASRKKPGAPIFYGYTF; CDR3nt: TGTGCCAGCAGAAAAAAGCCGGGGGCCCCGATCTTCTATGGCTACACCTTC
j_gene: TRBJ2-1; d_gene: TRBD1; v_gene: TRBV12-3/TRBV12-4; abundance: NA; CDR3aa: CASSFRDRGSGQFF; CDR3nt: TGTGCCAGCAGTTTTCGGGACAGGGGCTCTGGTCAGTTCTTC
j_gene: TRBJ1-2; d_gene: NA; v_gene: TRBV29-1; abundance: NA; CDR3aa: CSVVGVDDYTF; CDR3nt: TGCAGCGTTGTCGGAGTTGATGACTACACCTTC
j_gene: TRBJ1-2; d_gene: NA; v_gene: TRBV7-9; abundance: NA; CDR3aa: CASSLAPGQNYGYTF; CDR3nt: TGTGCCAGCAGCTTAGCTCCAGGGCAAAACTATGGCTACACCTTC
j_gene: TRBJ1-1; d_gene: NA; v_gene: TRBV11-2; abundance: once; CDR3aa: CASSPRLSGTEAFF; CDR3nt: TGTGCCAGCAGCCCACGCCTCTCGGGCACTGAAGCTTTCTTT
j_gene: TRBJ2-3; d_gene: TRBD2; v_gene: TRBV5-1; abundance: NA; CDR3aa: CASSLGLAGTYYTDTQYF; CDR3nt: TGCGCCAGCAGCTTAGGGCTAGCGGGAACATACTACACAGATACGCAGTATTTT
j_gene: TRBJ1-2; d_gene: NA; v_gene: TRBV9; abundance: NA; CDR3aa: CASSVVHSLEGYTF; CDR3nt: TGTGCCAGCAGCGTAGTTCACAGCCTCGAAGGCTACACCTTC
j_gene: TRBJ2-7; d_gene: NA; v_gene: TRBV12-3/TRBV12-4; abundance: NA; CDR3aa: CASSVGHPYEQYF; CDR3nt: TGTGCCAGCAGTGTTGGTCATCCCTACGAGCAGTACTTC
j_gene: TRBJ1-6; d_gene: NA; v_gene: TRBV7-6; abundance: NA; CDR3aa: CASSLAQGVNSPLHF; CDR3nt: TGTGCCAGCAGCTTAGCACAGGGCGTGAATTCACCCCTCCACTTT
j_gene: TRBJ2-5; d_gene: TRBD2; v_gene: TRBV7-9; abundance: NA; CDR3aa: CASTARGLANEETQYF; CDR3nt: TGTGCCAGCACGGCCCGCGGACTAGCGAACGAAGAGACCCAGTACTTC
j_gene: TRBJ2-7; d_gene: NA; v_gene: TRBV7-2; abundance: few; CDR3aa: CASSLVGGHYEQYF; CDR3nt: TGTGCCAGCAGCTTAGTAGGGGGTCACTACGAGCAGTACTTC
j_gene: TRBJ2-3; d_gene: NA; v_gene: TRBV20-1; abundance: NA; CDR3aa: CSARHTRTDTQYF; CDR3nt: TGCAGTGCTAGACATACGCGCACAGATACGCAGTATTTT
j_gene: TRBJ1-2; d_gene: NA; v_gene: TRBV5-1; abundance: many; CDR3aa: CASSLGRSNYGYTF; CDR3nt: TGCGCCAGCAGCTTGGGACGCTCTAACTATGGCTACACCTTC
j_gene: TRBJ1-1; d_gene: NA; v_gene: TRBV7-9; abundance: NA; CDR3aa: CASHNYGAFF; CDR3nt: TGTGCCAGCCATAACTACGGTGCTTTCTTT
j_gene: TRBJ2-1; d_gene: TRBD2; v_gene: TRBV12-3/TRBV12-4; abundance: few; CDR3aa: CASSFTASGGGEQFF; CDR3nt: TGTGCCAGCAGTTTTACGGCTAGCGGGGGTGGTGAGCAGTTCTTC
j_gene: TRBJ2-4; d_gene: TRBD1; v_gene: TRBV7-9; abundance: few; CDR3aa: CASSSTGGTNIQYF; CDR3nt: TGTGCCAGCAGCTCCACAGGGGGCACTAACATTCAGTACTTC
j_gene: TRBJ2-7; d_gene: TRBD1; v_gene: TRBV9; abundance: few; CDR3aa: CASSKQGAKVEQYF; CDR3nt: TGTGCCAGCAGCAAACAGGGGGCTAAGGTGGAGCAGTACTTC
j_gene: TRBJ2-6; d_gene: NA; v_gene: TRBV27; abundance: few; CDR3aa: CASCPHSGANVLTF; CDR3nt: TGTGCCAGCTGCCCCCACTCTGGGGCCAACGTCCTGACTTTC
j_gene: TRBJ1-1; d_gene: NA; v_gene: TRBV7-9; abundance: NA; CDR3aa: CASSLARGRDSNTEAFF; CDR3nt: TGTGCCAGCAGCTTAGCCAGGGGCAGGGACTCGAACACTGAAGCTTTCTTT
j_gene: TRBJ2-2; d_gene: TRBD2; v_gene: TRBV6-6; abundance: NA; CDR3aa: CASSYVAGDTGELFF; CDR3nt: TGTGCCAGCAGTTACGTAGCGGGAGACACCGGGGAGCTGTTTTTT
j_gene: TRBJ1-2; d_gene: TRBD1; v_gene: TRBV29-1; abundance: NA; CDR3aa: CSVQGAYGYTF; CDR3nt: TGCAGCGTTCAGGGGGCCTATGGCTACACCTTC
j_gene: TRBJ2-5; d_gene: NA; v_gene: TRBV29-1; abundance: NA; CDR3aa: CSVVSGETQYF; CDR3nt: TGCAGCGTTGTTAGCGGAGAGACCCAGTACTTC
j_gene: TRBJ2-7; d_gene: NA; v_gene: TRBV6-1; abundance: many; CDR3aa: CASSDSATYFYEQYF; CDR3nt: TGTGCCAGCAGTGATTCGGCAACATACTTCTACGAGCAGTACTTC
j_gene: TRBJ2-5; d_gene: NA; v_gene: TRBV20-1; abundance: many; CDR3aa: CSARGTQQETQYF; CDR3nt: TGCAGTGCTAGAGGGACGCAGCAAGAGACCCAGTACTTC
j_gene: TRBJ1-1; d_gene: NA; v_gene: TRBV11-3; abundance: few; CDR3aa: CASGLQENTEAFF; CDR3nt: TGTGCCAGCGGTCTACAGGAGAACACTGAAGCTTTCTTT
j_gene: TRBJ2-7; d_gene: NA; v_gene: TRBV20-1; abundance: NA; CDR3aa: CSATPGQHDYEQYF; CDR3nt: TGCAGTGCTACCCCGGGACAACACGACTACGAGCAGTACTTC
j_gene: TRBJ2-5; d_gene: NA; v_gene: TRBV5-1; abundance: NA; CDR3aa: CASGSGRIEETQYF; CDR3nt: TGCGCCAGCGGCTCGGGGAGGATAGAGGAGACCCAGTACTTC
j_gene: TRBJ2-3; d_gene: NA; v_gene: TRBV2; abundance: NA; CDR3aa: CASTGDGDTQYF; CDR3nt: TGTGCCAGCACTGGGGACGGGGATACGCAGTATTTT
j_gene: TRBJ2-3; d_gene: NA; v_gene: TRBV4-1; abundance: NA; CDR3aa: CASSQRTHTDTQYF; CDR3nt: TGCGCCAGCAGCCAACGGACTCACACAGATACGCAGTATTTT
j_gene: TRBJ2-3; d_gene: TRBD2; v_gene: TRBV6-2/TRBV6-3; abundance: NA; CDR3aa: CASSYPLAGLTDTQYF; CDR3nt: TGTGCCAGCAGTTATCCCTTAGCGGGACTCACGGATACGCAGTATTTT
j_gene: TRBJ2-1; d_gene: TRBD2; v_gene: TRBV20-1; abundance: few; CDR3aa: CSARDLRSGTINEQFF; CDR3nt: TGCAGTGCTAGAGATCTTCGAAGCGGGACGATAAATGAGCAGTTCTTC
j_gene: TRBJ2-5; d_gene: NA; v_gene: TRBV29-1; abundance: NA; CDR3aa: CSVEGGALETQYF; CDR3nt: TGCAGCGTTGAAGGGGGGGCCTTGGAGACCCAGTACTTC
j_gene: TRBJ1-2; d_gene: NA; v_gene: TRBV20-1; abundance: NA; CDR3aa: CSAPSAPGYTF; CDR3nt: TGCAGTGCCCCCTCGGCCCCAGGGTACACCTTC
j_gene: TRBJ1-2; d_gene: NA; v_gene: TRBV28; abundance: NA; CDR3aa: CASSFVRVSGYTF; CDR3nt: TGTGCCAGCAGTTTTGTCCGGGTGAGCGGCTACACCTTC
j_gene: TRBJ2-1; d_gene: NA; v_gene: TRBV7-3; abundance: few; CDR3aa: CASSLSGTSNEQFF; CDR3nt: TGTGCCAGCAGCTTATCCGGGACAAGCAATGAGCAGTTCTTC
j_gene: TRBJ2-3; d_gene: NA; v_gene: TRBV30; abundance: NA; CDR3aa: CAGSNVDTQYF; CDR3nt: TGTGCCGGGAGTAATGTAGATACGCAGTATTTT
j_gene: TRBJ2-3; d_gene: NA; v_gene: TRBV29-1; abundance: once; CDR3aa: CSAERVALDTQYF; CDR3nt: TGCAGCGCGGAACGGGTAGCGCTAGATACGCAGTATTTT
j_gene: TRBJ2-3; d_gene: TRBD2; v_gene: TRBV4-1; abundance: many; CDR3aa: CASSQEGSGGHTQYF; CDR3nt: TGCGCCAGCAGCCAAGAAGGGAGCGGGGGGCATACGCAGTATTTT
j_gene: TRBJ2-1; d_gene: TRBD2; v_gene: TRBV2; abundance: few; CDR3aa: CASSERGLAGGKDEQFF; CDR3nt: TGTGCCAGCAGTGAAAGGGGACTAGCGGGAGGGAAGGATGAGCAGTTCTTC
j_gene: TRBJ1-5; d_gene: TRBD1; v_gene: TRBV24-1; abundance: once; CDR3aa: CATSQTGGTQPQHF; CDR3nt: TGTGCCACCAGTCAGACAGGGGGCACTCAGCCCCAGCATTTT
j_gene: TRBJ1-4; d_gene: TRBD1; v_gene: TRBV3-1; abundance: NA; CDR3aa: CASSPASRGATNEKLFF; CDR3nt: TGTGCCAGCAGCCCAGCGTCCAGGGGGGCAACTAATGAAAAACTGTTTTTT
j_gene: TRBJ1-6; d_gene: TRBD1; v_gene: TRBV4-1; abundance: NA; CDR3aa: CASSLGTGNNSPLHF; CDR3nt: TGCGCCAGCAGCCTAGGGACAGGGAATAATTCACCCCTCCACTTT
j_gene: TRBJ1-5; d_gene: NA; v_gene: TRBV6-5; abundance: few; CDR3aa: CASSSRGGEYSNQPQHF; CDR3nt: TGTGCCAGCAGTTCTCGGGGGGGGGAGTATAGCAATCAGCCCCAGCATTTT
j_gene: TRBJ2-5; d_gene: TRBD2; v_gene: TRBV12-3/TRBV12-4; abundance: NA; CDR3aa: CASRPLVAGQETQYF; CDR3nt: TGTGCCAGCAGGCCCCTAGTAGCGGGCCAAGAGACCCAGTACTTC